This TCR delta chain stems from a study of gamma-delta T cells after stem cell transplantation. Relative to its sample, this clone is medium-sized. Other DNA sequences in the same sample also yield this CDR3. There are 19 residues in the CDR3. Germline lookup yields CDR1 GEAIGNYY and CDR2 EKD. V lost 1 base and J lost 0; bases outside the gene matches: 8. TCRdb reanalyzed the RT-PCR reads using CATT. In the table there are around 2,000 delta-chain clones, about 18% of which are singletons. This rearrangement joins TRDV2 to TRDJ3, with 7 positions matching TRDD3. The source of this sequence is a human donor. It is not recorded whose cells these are; they may come from a transplant donor. The sequencing sample was made of gamma-delta T cells. The CDR3 loop is CACDTAGGLSSWDTRQMFF. The CDR3 bases are TGTGCCTGTGACACGGCTGGGGGGCTAAGCTCCTGGGACACCCGACAGATGTTTTTC.